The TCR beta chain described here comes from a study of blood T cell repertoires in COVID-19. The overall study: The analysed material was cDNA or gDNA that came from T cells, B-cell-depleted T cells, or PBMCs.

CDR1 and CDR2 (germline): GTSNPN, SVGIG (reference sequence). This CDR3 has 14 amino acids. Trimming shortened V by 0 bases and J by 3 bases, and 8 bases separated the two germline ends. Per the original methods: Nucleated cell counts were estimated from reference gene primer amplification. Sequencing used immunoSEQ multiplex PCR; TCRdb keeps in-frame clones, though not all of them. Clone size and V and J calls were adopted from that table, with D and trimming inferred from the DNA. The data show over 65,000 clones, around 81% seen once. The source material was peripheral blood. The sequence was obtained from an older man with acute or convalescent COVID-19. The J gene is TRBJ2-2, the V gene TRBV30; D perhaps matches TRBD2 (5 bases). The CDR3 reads CAWSVPGDTGELFF. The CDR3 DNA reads TGTGCCTGGAGTGTTCCCGGGGACACCGGGGAGCTGTTTTTT.